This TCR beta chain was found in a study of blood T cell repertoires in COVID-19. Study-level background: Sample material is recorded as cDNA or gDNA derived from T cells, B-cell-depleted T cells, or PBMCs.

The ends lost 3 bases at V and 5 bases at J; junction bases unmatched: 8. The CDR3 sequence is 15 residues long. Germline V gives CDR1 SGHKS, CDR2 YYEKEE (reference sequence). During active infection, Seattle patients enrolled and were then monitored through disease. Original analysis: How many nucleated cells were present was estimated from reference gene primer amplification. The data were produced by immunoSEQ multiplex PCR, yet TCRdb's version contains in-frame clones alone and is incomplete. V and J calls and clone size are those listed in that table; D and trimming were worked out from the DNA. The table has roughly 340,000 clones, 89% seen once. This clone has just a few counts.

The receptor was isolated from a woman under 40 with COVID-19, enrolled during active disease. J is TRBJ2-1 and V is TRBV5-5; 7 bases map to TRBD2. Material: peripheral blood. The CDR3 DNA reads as TGTGCCAGCAGCTACCTAGCGGCGCCAAACAATGAGCAGTTCTTC. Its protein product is CASSYLAAPNNEQFF.